The 9 T cell receptor beta chains in this list originate from one sample, sequenced in a study of blood T cell repertoires in COVID-19. Repertoires were generated with immunoSEQ multiplex PCR, while TCRdb's copy carries only in-frame clones and drops some. In the table there are about 170,000 clones, 88% of which are singletons. The sample consisted of peripheral blood. The receptors originated from a man aged 45-65 years who had recovered from COVID-19.

This clone was detected only a few times. This chain connects TRBV11-2 to TRBJ1-1; D is ambiguous. Trimming shortened V by 0 bases and J by 7 bases, and 15 bases separated the two germline ends. Germline lookup yields CDR1 SGHAT and CDR2 FQNNGV. The CDR3 loop spans 15 amino acids. CDR3 DNA sequence: TGTGCCAGCAGCTTAGATCGGTTCGGTGGGCTTGAAGCTTTCTTT. Translation gives CASSLDRFGGLEAFF.

This clone was observed many times. The CDR3 DNA sequence: TGTGCCAGCAGTTTCCGTGACAGACCCAGTCAAGCTTTCTTT. Translated, it gives CASSFRDRPSQAFF. This chain links TRBV6-5 with TRBJ1-1; D may be TRBD1 (5 bases). The CDR3 consists of 14 residues. CDR1 and CDR2 (germline): MNHEY, SVGAGI. Trimming removed 4 bases at V and 9 bases at J, with 18 bases between.

V gene TRBV12-3 or TRBV12-4 combines with J gene TRBJ2-5; 7 positions agree with TRBD1. The CDR3 loop spans 13 amino acids. Losses at the gene ends were 8 bases for V and 0 bases for J; bases not matched to a gene: 3. This CDR3 reads CASRDSYQETQYF. The CDR3, as DNA: TGTGCCAGCCGGGACAGCTACCAAGAGACCCAGTACTTC.

The chain has TRBV30 and TRBJ2-7; D may be TRBD1 (6 bases). CDR3 size: 13 residues. CDR1 GTSNPN and CDR2 SVGIG come from the germline V gene (reference sequence). V lost 2 bases and J 3 bases, leaving 11 bases between the germline ends. The CDR3 reads CAWSLQGFYEQYF. The CDR3 nucleotides are TGTGCCTGGAGTTTGCAGGGGTTCTACGAGCAGTACTTC. Full variable domain (remainder filled in from reference TRBV30 and TRBJ2-7): SQTIHQWPATLVQPVGSPLSLECTVEGTSNPNLYWYRQAAGRGLQLLFYSVGIGQISSEVPQNLSASRPQDRQFILSSKKLLLSDSGFYLCAWSLQGFYEQYFGPGTRLTVT.

This clone occurred many times. The chain links TRBV4-1 to TRBJ2-7, with D maybe TRBD2 (5 bases). Germline assignment: CDR1 MGHRA and CDR2 YSYEKL. The length of the CDR3 is 14 residues. V dropped 1 base and J dropped 7 bases, with 14 bases sitting between them. In DNA, the CDR3 is TGCGCCAGCAGCCAAGGGGAGAGAACGGGGGAGCAGTACTTC. This sequence encodes CASSQGERTGEQYF.

The rearrangement uses TRBV21-1 and TRBJ2-3; the table assigns TRBD2, which was not confirmed against the DNA. TRBV21-1 is a documented pseudogene. The CDR3 loop spans 17 amino acids. The CDR3 coding sequence is TGTGCCAGCAGCAAAATCTCTCGGGGGGGTGCGGAAGATACGCAGTATTTT. Residues: CASSKISRGGAEDTQYF.

The chain employs TRBV29-1 and TRBJ1-1, with unresolved D. Germline loops: CDR1 SQVTM, CDR2 ANQGSEA. Trimming took 6 bases from V and 1 from J, leaving 15 bases between them. The CDR3 contains 14 residues. The CDR3 sequence: CSVCFPGRNTEAFF. Here the CDR3 DNA reads TGCAGCGTGTGTTTCCCAGGCCGGAACACTGAAGCTTTCTTT.

This clone showed up just once. The rearrangement links TRBV18 to TRBJ1-5, with D perhaps matching TRBD1 (6 bases). Germline V gene data show CDR1 as KGHSH and CDR2 as LQKENI. V lost 2 bases, J lost 7 bases, and 12 bases lay in between. The CDR3 runs 14 residues. The CDR3 loop reads CASSPFQGRQPQHF. CDR3 in DNA: TGTGCCAGCTCACCATTTCAGGGGCGACAGCCCCAGCATTTT.

The rearrangement joins TRBV30 to TRBJ1-2; 7 bases agree with TRBD1. Trimming at V came to 8 bases and at J to 8 bases, leaving 11 bases not matched to a gene. This CDR3 has 12 amino acids. Germline V gene data show CDR1 as GTSNPN and CDR2 as SVGIG (reference sequence). CDR3 nucleotides: TGTGCCCTGGAGAGGGGGCCAGGAGGCTACACCTTC. As protein: CALERGPGGYTF.